This paragraph covers one T cell receptor beta chain sequence. Time point here: peripheral blood 6 weeks after treatment start. This record comes from a study of PD-L1 blockade in urothelial cancer. Only in-frame clones appear in the TCRdb table, and some are missing; sequencing was by immunoSEQ multiplex PCR. This sample has 50,000 or so clones, with approximately 83% found just once. The TCR comes from a man in his sixties with urothelial cancer. The material sequenced was PBMCs, taken around atezolizumab (anti-PD-L1) treatment.

CDR3 nucleotide sequence: TGTGCCAGCAGCCCCGGGAGGCTGAACACTGAAGCTTTCTTT. Translation: CASSPGRLNTEAFF. The chain combines TRBV7-2 with TRBJ1-1; D not resolved. V shed 5 bases and J shed 0 bases, with 10 bases lying between them. Germline values: CDR1 SGHTA, CDR2 FQGNSA. The CDR3 runs 14 residues. Full variable domain (missing parts from reference TRBV7-2 and TRBJ1-1): GAGVSQSPSNKVTEKGKDVELRCDPISGHTALYWYRQSLGQGLEFLIYFQGNSAPDKSGLPSDRFSAERTGGSVSTLTIQRTQQEDSAVYLCASSPGRLNTEAFFGQGTRLTVV.